This T cell receptor (beta chain) was sequenced during a study of cytomegalovirus exposure and HLA in healthy donors. Study-wide points: What a later analysis showed was that several of the most significant clusters appeared linked to common viral pathogens.

PCR involved 60 Vbeta and 13 Jbeta primers. The data were produced by immunoSEQ multiplex PCR, yet TCRdb's version contains in-frame clones alone and is incomplete. This sample carries 120,000 to 150,000 clones, approximately 77% of them seen once, and the ten largest clones take 4.9%. This clone was seen just once. Its specificity is not known. This CDR3 spans 19 amino acids. The junction had 19 bases not matched to a gene; V was cut back by 1 base and J by 4 bases. The germline CDR1 and CDR2 sequences are SQVTM and ANQGSEA. This receptor was taken from a woman in her 50s in good health and CMV-seronegative. The chain recombines TRBV29-1 with TRBJ1-2; 9 bases map to TRBD1. Sequencing was done on a sample of PBMCs. Here the CDR3 reads CSVEALSPGTGTLSYGYTF. The CDR3 DNA is TGCAGCGTTGAAGCCCTCTCTCCCGGGACAGGGACACTTTCCTATGGCTACACCTTC.